The TCR beta chain under discussion was sequenced for a study of radiation and T cells in renal cell carcinoma (TCRdb year 2020). Regarding the complete study: Samples came from a clinical trial, in which primary renal cell carcinomas received 15 Gy stereotactic body radiation therapy followed by nephrectomy 4 weeks later. TCR beta sequencing covered 50 to 55 samples in total, comprising approximately 25 tumors and around 27 peripheral blood samples. A total of roughly 3,900,000 unique CDR3 nucleotide sequences, encoding around 2.7 million unique CDR3 amino acid sequences, were found across all 50 or so samples. What the authors observed across the whole study: Tracking of blood repertoire dynamics stopped at around 4 weeks after treatment, with no follow-up past that point. Top tumor clonotypes rose in blood from baseline to 2 weeks post-radiation, then contracted by 4 weeks, suggesting transient expansion of tumor-resident clones. Because no pretreatment tumor biopsies were available, whether clonotypes were present in the tumor at baseline could not be determined. The single-armed trial design could not address effects of radiation dose or scheduling on the TCR repertoire.

Notes on this clone: The antigen it binds to is not known. Base qualities were left out, and no much larger clone turns up one base away.

The sample's time point, from its label and the paper: blood 2 weeks post-SBRT. The treatment or condition label, read with the paper, signifies: 15 Gy SBRT to primary tumor, nephrectomy 4 weeks later. To track tumor-enriched clonotypes, serial peripheral blood was sampled from radiation-treated patients at baseline and at 2 weeks and 4 weeks after SBRT. Renal cell carcinoma with clear cell pathology was present in all patients. The QIAamp DNA Blood Mini Kit (Qiagen) was used to prepare genomic DNA for TCR sequencing. The analyses included only samples that passed all quality control checks. V is clipped by 5 bases and J by 1 base, and the sequence between their germline boundaries is 15 bases long. There are 15 amino acids in the CDR3, from cysteine to phenylalanine inclusive. Left in the record is the CDR3 DNA by itself, 45 bases read in frame from the first base. CDR1 and CDR2 (MNHEY, SMNVEV) derive from the germline V gene (reference sequence).

The immunoSEQ kit was used, according to the manufacturer's recommendations, to generate TCR beta libraries from genomic DNA. For library preparation, a first multiplex PCR was performed with proprietary primers, followed by a second PCR in which unique barcodes were added, and bead cleanups were performed after each round. Each sample batch included a kit-provided positive control reaction and a negative control reaction. The final libraries were assessed on an Agilent 4200 TapeStation D1000 ScreenTape, pooled by volume, and quantified by qPCR. An Illumina NextSeq500 fitted with a MidOutput 150-cycle cartridge performed the sequencing, running 156 Read1 cycles and 15 Index1 cycles with the kit's custom primers. The pooled library was loaded at 0.95 to 1 pM, with a 20% PhiX control spiked in. Turning to the authors' computational methods: Vendor-processed data were analyzed in R, with a clonotype defined as all T cells sharing the same CDR3 nucleotide sequence. For clone abundance analyses, frequencies were normalized to the 10,000 most abundant clones per sample. Public T cell clones, averaging fewer than five per sample, were removed before analysis. Tumor-enriched clonotypes and baseline blood-enriched clonotypes were defined as those with an abundance difference of at least 32-fold between compartments. Clonotypes expanded or contracted between blood time points were identified with a beta-binomial differential abundance model. Tumor-blood repertoire similarity was measured with the Baroni-Urbani and Buser coefficient, and groups were compared using two-tailed Wilcoxon tests in R. This is the immuneACCESS table as TCRdb keeps it, with only in-frame sequences that have V and J called. A part of the clones is gone; compared with another copy, unresolved V genes explain less than half, and the rest is unexplained. D and trimming come from the DNA, and the V and J calls and clone size come from that table. The sample table holds 120,000 or so clones, of which approximately 80% were seen once. Approximately 2% of the sample is taken by the ten largest.

In this chain, TRBV27 is recombined with TRBJ2-7; perhaps TRBD2 is the D gene, with 6 bases matching. The material sequenced was blood, taken from a patient whose treatment included radiotherapy and nephrectomy. The receptor was derived from a woman in her sixties or seventies with renal cell carcinoma. The nucleotide sequence is TGTGCCAGCAGTCCCCGGGACTGGCAGTCCTACGAGCAGTACTTC. Its protein reads: CASSPRDWQSYEQYF.